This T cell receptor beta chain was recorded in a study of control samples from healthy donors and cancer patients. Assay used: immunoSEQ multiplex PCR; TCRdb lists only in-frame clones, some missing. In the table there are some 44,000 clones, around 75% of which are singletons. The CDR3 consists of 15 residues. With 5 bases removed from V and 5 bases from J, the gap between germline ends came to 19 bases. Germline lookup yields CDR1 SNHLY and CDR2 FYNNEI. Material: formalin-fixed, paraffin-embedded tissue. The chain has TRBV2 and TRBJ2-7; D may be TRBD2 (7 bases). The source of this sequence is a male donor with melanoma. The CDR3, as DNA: TGTGCCAGCAGTTCCTGGGGGGGCTTTGGGCACGAGCAGTACTTC. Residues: CASSSWGGFGHEQYF.